This TCR beta chain was sequenced for a study of beta chain features in type 1 diabetes. Findings and limits, study-wide: TCRB CDR3 length was moderately but significantly reduced in all four CD4+ subsets of Type 1 diabetes patients. Insertions were fewer and deletions more numerous at VDJ junctions in type 1 diabetes patients.

The CDR3 covers 16 residues. V trimming: 0 bases; J trimming: 4 bases; junction bases outside the gene matches: 1. Germline V lookup: CDR1 SGHNT, CDR2 YYREEE (reference sequence). The entirety of the isolated RNA underwent reverse transcription, so expressed TCRB transcripts were sequenced. Regulatory, naive and central memory T cell samples averaged approximately 3.3 million reads. Generated by immunoSEQ multiplex PCR, the TCRdb table keeps only in-frame clones and is missing some. The table includes hundreds of thousands of clones, over 11% detected once. Central memory, naive, regulatory and stem cell-like memory CD4+ cells were sorted by CD45RO/CCR7/CD25/CD127/CD95/CD27. The authors obtained over 95% purity in all sorted populations. This clone was observed a handful of times. Its cognate antigen is unknown. The sample has other DNA sequences that encode this CDR3 too.

The TCR comes from a man younger than 35 with type 1 diabetes. The V call is TRBV5-4, the J call TRBJ2-6; 10 bases align to TRBD1. Sample: naive CD4+ T cells from blood. Here the CDR3 reads CASSLGQGAGANVLTF. CDR3 in DNA: TGTGCCAGCAGCTTGGGACAGGGGGCCGGGGCCAACGTCCTGACTTTC.